These 21 T cell receptor beta chains share one sample of origin, sequenced in a study of T cell repertoires in ileal Crohn's disease. The table came from immunoSEQ multiplex PCR; TCRdb's copy has only in-frame clones and leaves some out. In the table there are 6,500 to 9,000 clones, around 81% of which are singletons. The sequenced material came from ileal tissue. The receptors were gathered from an adult with Crohn's disease.

This clone appeared a single time. The chain employs TRBV27 and TRBJ2-7; tentative D call: TRBD2 (5 bases). The CDR3 loop spans 15 amino acids. The V gene lost 4 bases and the J gene lost 3 bases, with 16 bases spanning the gap. CDR1 is MNHEY and CDR2 is SMNVEV in the germline V gene (reference sequence). This chain's CDR3 is CASSYTTEGVYEQYF. The CDR3 DNA follows: TGTGCCAGCAGTTACACTACAGAGGGTGTCTACGAGCAGTACTTC.

The genes are TRBV5-1 and TRBJ1-1, with 9 bases lining up with TRBD1. CDR3 size: 16 residues. The V gene's germline CDR1 is SGHRS and CDR2 YFSETQ. Trimming cost V 6 bases and J 1 base; bases outside gene matches: 10. In nucleotides, the CDR3 is TGCGCCAGCACCCTCTTGGGACAGGGACCGAACACTGAAGCTTTCTTT. Encoded protein: CASTLLGQGPNTEAFF.

The chain couples TRBV19 to TRBJ1-5; TRBD1 agrees at 7 bases. The V gene's germline CDR1 is LNHDA and CDR2 SQIVND (reference sequence). The CDR3 runs to 14 residues. V was clipped by 5 bases and J by 5 bases; unmatched bases: 6. The CDR3 reads CASSATGPYQPQHF. CDR3 nucleotide sequence: TGTGCCAGTAGTGCGACAGGGCCTTATCAGCCCCAGCATTTT.

V usage is TRBV4-2 and J usage is TRBJ2-3, with 9 bases lining up with TRBD2. The CDR3 contains 16 residues. V dropped 0 bases and J dropped 2; count of bases not matched to a gene: 3. CDR1 is LGHNA and CDR2 is YNFKEQ in the germline V gene. CDR3 nucleotides: TGTGCCAGCAGCCAAGATGGCGGGGGGGCCACAGATACGCAGTATTTT. Amino acid sequence: CASSQDGGGATDTQYF.

CDR3: CASSQEAGPQHF. CDR3 in DNA: TGCGCCAGCAGCCAAGAGGCGGGGCCCCAGCATTTT. The rearrangement links TRBV4-1 to TRBJ1-5; D is undetermined. The germline V gene has CDR1 MGHRA and CDR2 YSYEKL. The germline V and J ends were trimmed by 0 bases and 9 bases, with 6 bases remaining between them. The CDR3 loop spans 12 amino acids.

The chain joins TRBV14 to TRBJ1-6; 8 bases align to TRBD1. J lost 9 bases, V lost 5 bases, and 6 bases had no gene match. The CDR3 extends over 14 amino acids. Germline values: CDR1 SGHDN, CDR2 FVKESK. CDR3 amino acids: CASSRTGRGSPLHF. The CDR3 DNA follows: TGTGCCAGCAGCAGGACAGGGAGGGGTTCACCCCTCCACTTT.

This chain uses TRBV7-9 with TRBJ1-2, with 8 bases lining up with TRBD1. With V trimmed by 0 bases and J by 6 bases, 9 bases remained unmatched. This CDR3 is built from 16 residues. The germline CDR1 and CDR2 sequences are SEHNR and FQNEAQ (reference sequence). CDR3 loop: CASSLALGQGSDGYTF. For the CDR3, the DNA is TGTGCCAGCAGCTTAGCGCTAGGACAGGGATCGGATGGCTACACCTTC.

The chain is built from TRBV7-8 and TRBJ1-3; D remains unclear. The CDR3 spans 14 residues. Looked up from germline, CDR1 is SGHVS and CDR2 is FQNEAQ. The V end was cut by 0 bases, the J end by 4 bases, with 7 bases between. The CDR3 sequence is CASSLAGPGNTIYF. CDR3 in DNA: TGTGCCAGCAGCTTAGCGGGCCCCGGAAACACCATATATTTT.

The chain uses TRBV7-9 and TRBJ1-2; a weak D match, TRBD1 (5 bases). This CDR3 spans 13 amino acids. Germline V gives CDR1 SEHNR, CDR2 FQNEAQ (reference sequence). Trimming removed 7 bases at V and 8 bases at J, with 17 bases between. CDR3 sequence reads: CASTFEDKGGYTF. DNA for the CDR3: TGTGCCAGCACCTTCGAGGACAAGGGAGGCTACACCTTC. Full variable domain (outside the CDR3, taken from reference TRBV7-9 and TRBJ1-2): DTGVSQNPRHKITKRGQNVTFRCDPISEHNRLYWYRQTLGQGPEFLTYFQNEAQLEKSRLLSDRFSAERPKGSFSTLEIQRTEQGDSAMYLCASTFEDKGGYTFGSGTRLTVV.

The chain couples TRBV6-1 to TRBJ2-3; D is possibly TRBD2 (7 bases). V lost 6 bases to trimming and J lost 5 bases, with 18 bases between them. Germline CDR1 reads MNHNS; CDR2 reads SASEGT. The CDR3 extends over 15 amino acids. The CDR3 here is CASSKVGGAEDTQYF. In DNA form, the CDR3 reads TGTGCCAGCAGCAAGGTAGGGGGGGCTGAAGATACGCAGTATTTT.

The chain carries TRBV10-2 and TRBJ1-1; possible D gene TRBD1, 5 bases. The CDR3 extends over 17 amino acids. Germline V gives CDR1 WSHSY, CDR2 SAAADI. The V end was cut by 2 bases, the J end by 1 base, with 17 bases between. In DNA form, the CDR3 reads TGCGCCAGCAGTGAGAGGCAGCGTCAAAGGGGGAACACTGAAGCTTTCTTT. As protein: CASSERQRQRGNTEAFF.

The genes are TRBV5-5 and TRBJ2-1, with 8 bases lining up with TRBD2. From germline, CDR1 is SGHKS and CDR2 YYEKEE (reference sequence). This CDR3 spans 15 amino acids. The J segment lost 4 bases and the V segment lost 4 bases, leaving 7 bases of the junction unmatched. The CDR3 sequence is CASSRRGDGYNEQFF. CDR3 sequence (DNA): TGTGCCAGCAGCAGGCGGGGGGACGGGTACAATGAGCAGTTCTTC.

The V gene is TRBV29-1, the J gene TRBJ2-7; 8 positions match TRBD1. The germline gives CDR1 SQVTM, CDR2 ANQGSEA. V lost 3 bases, J lost 2 bases, and 9 bases stayed unmatched. The CDR3 is 15 residues long. CDR3 nucleotide sequence: TGCAGCGTTGACACAGGACAGGGCCGGACCTACGAGCAGTACTTC. It codes for CSVDTGQGRTYEQYF.

This clone was picked up a small number of times. This sequence joins TRBV6-1 and TRBJ1-1; 11 bases match TRBD1. Germline values: CDR1 MNHNS, CDR2 SASEGT. The CDR3 contains 14 residues. Trimming at V came to 4 bases and at J to 5 bases, leaving 3 bases not matched to a gene. The DNA of the CDR3 is TGTGCCAGCAGTGTAGGGGACAGGGGGACTGAAGCTTTCTTT. This codes for CASSVGDRGTEAFF.

The chain's CDR3 is CASSAAGTREQYF. DNA of the CDR3: TGTGCCAGCAGCGCGGCCGGGACTAGGGAGCAGTACTTC. This chain connects TRBV9 to TRBJ2-7, with 8 bases lining up with TRBD2. The germline V gene has CDR1 SGDLS and CDR2 YYNGEE. This CDR3 has 13 residues. V lost 3 bases, J lost 7 bases, and 6 bases stayed unmatched.

The genes are TRBV7-3 and TRBJ2-3; 8 bases are a match to TRBD2. The V gene end was trimmed by 5 bases and the J gene end by 2 bases; junction bases not matched to a gene: 6. Looked up from germline, CDR1 is SGHTA and CDR2 is FQGTGA. The length of the CDR3 is 15 residues. The CDR3 DNA follows: TGTGCCAGCAGCATACGGGGGGGTCTCACAGATACGCAGTATTTT. Its protein is CASSIRGGLTDTQYF.

The rearrangement joins TRBV5-5 to TRBJ1-1, with 8 bases matching TRBD1. CDR1 SGHKS and CDR2 YYEKEE come from the germline V gene (reference sequence). Trimming removed 1 base from V and 4 bases from J; junction bases left unmatched: 6. The CDR3 consists of 15 residues. The chain's CDR3 is CASSLKPGGGTEAFF. Here the CDR3 DNA reads TGTGCCAGCAGCTTGAAGCCAGGGGGCGGCACTGAAGCTTTCTTT.

The chain has TRBV4-1 and TRBJ2-7, with a possible D match to TRBD1 (6 bases). The CDR3 contains 15 residues. Between the trimmed V and J ends, which lost 10 bases and 4 bases, there was a span of 23 bases. Germline CDR1 and CDR2: MGHRA and YSYEKL. The CDR3 is CATGPWGRGGYEQYF. CDR3 nucleotide sequence: TGCGCCACCGGCCCATGGGGCAGGGGCGGTTACGAGCAGTACTTC.

The rearrangement joins TRBV9 to TRBJ2-1; 11 bases are shared with TRBD2. J lost 5 bases, V lost 3 bases, and 7 bases had no gene match. From germline, CDR1 is SGDLS and CDR2 YYNGEE. The CDR3 loop spans 16 amino acids. The CDR3 here is CASSGLAGGDDNEQFF. The CDR3 DNA sequence: TGTGCCAGCAGCGGCCTAGCGGGGGGCGACGACAATGAGCAGTTCTTC. The full variable domain, with the rest looked up from reference TRBV9 and TRBJ2-1, is DSGVTQTPKHLITATGQRVTLRCSPRSGDLSVYWYQQSLDQGLQFLIQYYNGEERAKGNILERFSAQQFPDLHSELNLSSLELGDSALYFCASSGLAGGDDNEQFFGPGTRLTVL.

The chain uses TRBV7-9 and TRBJ2-1, with 8 nucleotides matching TRBD1. The CDR3 covers 16 residues. Germline V gene data show CDR1 as SEHNR and CDR2 as FQNEAQ (reference sequence). The V segment lost 4 bases and the J segment 6 bases; nucleotides outside the gene matches: 11. CDR3 in DNA: TGTGCCAGCAGCTCCATTAGTCTTGGACAGGGCAATGAGCAGTTCTTC. Residues: CASSSISLGQGNEQFF.

The V gene is TRBV7-9, the J gene TRBJ1-2, with D perhaps matching TRBD1 (6 bases). The CDR3 is 16 amino acids. Trimming took 6 bases from V and 2 from J, leaving 19 bases between them. CDR1 is SEHNR, CDR2 FQNEAQ, per germline (reference sequence). CDR3: CASSWGGGSMNYGYTF. The CDR3 region has the DNA TGTGCCAGCAGTTGGGGCGGGGGCTCGATGAACTATGGCTACACCTTC.